One and the same sample provided the 14 T cell receptor beta chains below, sequenced in a study of T cells in Graves' hyperthyroidism and ophthalmopathy. RNA transcripts provided the source from which TCR beta CDR3 regions were amplified. First-round RT-PCR targeting the TCR CDR3 was performed with the HTBI primer set. Each CDR3 protein is one row after TCRdb ran MiXCR on the multiplex PCR reads. Among 89,000 or so distinct CDR3 sequences listed, approximately 40% were seen once. The sample comprised peripheral blood or thyroid tissue (not recorded which). The receptors shown here come from a woman in her twenties or thirties with Graves' hyperthyroidism.

This clonotype was counted many times. V usage is TRBV9 and J usage is TRBJ1-6; no clear D gene. V lost 3 bases and J lost 11, with 15 bases in between. The CDR3 sequence is 14 residues long. CDR1 is SGDLS, CDR2 YYNGEE, per germline. The CDR3 reads CASSAGESSAPLHF. CDR3 bases: TGTGCCAGCAGCGCCGGCGAATCAAGTGCACCCCTCCACTTT. Drawing the rest from reference TRBV9 and TRBJ1-6, the complete variable domain is DSGVTQTPKHLITATGQRVTLRCSPRSGDLSVYWYQQSLDQGLQFLIQYYNGEERAKGNILERFSAQQFPDLHSELNLSSLELGDSALYFCASSAGESSAPLHFGNGTRLTVT.

The chain links TRBV7-2 to TRBJ2-5; D could derive from TRBD1 or TRBD2 (5 bases each). The CDR3 totals 14 residues. Germline CDR1 is SGHTA and CDR2 is FQGNSA. V was trimmed by 5 bases and J by 6 bases, leaving 16 bases between them. CDR3 residues: CASSTAGDRKTQYF. CDR3 bases: TGTGCCAGCAGCACCGCCGGGGACCGTAAGACCCAGTACTTC.

In this sample, this clonotype turned up many times. The chain employs TRBV6-5 and TRBJ2-5, with unresolved D. The CDR3 has 14 residues. Germline CDR1 reads MNHEY; CDR2 reads SVGAGI. V was shortened by 5 bases and J by 5 bases, with 15 bases between the two germline ends. The CDR3 DNA sequence: TGTGCCAGCAGTCCTCGAACCGGGCGGGAGACCCAGTACTTC. It specifies CASSPRTGRETQYF.

In the case of this clonotype: This could be a read error, since a much larger clone is one nucleotide away. The chain combines TRBV20-1 with TRBJ2-7; D possibly corresponds to TRBD2 (6 bases). The length of the CDR3 is 14 residues. V shed 6 bases and J shed 3 bases, with 18 bases lying between them. The germline gives CDR1 DFQATT, CDR2 SNEGSKA (reference sequence). The DNA for the CDR3 is TGCAGTGCCCCCGGGGCAGCGGGCCACTACGAGCAGTACTTC. Translating gives CSAPGAAGHYEQYF.

About this clonotype: Given a much more abundant clone one base away, this may be a read error. The rearrangement links TRBV6-5 to TRBJ2-3; D uncertain. This CDR3 has 11 residues. The germline V gene has CDR1 MNHEY and CDR2 SVGAGI. The CDR3 reads CGSRLGKGQYF. Here the CDR3 DNA reads TGTGGCAGCAGACTTGGGAAGGGGCAGTATTTT.

This clonotype was observed at least ten times. CDR3 DNA sequence: TGCAGTGCTAGACAGGCAGGGGCCGGCTATGGCTACACCTTC. This gives the protein CSARQAGAGYGYTF. This rearrangement joins TRBV20-1 to TRBJ1-2, with a tentative D call TRBD1 (6 bases). The CDR3 covers 14 residues. The ends were cut back, 2 bases at V and 4 bases at J, with 14 bases in the middle. Germline CDR1 is DFQATT and CDR2 is SNEGSKA (reference sequence).

Many counts were recorded for this clonotype. The CDR3: CASSTAGRARQPQHF. CDR3 DNA sequence: TGTGCCAGTAGTACTGCGGGGAGGGCGAGGCAGCCCCAGCATTTT. This rearrangement joins TRBV19 to TRBJ1-5, with D unresolved. Trimming took 4 bases from V and 7 from J, leaving 17 bases between them. This CDR3 has 15 amino acids. In germline, CDR1 is LNHDA, CDR2 SQIVND (reference sequence).

This clonotype was seen a few times. A much larger clone is a single base away; this may be a read error. In DNA, the CDR3 is TGTGCCAGCACCGACAGTGACAGCTCCTACGAGCAGTACTTC. It translates to CASTDSDSSYEQYF. V usage is TRBV7-9 and J usage is TRBJ2-7; possible D gene TRBD1, 5 bases. The germline CDR1 and CDR2 sequences are SEHNR and FQNEAQ (reference sequence). The CDR3 extends over 14 amino acids. V lost 7 bases to trimming and J lost 0 bases, with 13 bases between them.

This clonotype was recorded at least ten times. The V call is TRBV6-5, the J call TRBJ1-2; 9 bases line up with TRBD1. J was trimmed by 3 bases and V by 6 bases; bases with no gene match: 11. Germline V gives CDR1 MNHEY, CDR2 SVGAGI. The CDR3 contains 16 residues. The CDR3 region is CASSITGGETYYGYTF. The CDR3 nucleotides are TGTGCCAGCAGCATTACAGGGGGCGAGACTTACTATGGCTACACCTTC.

This clonotype was recorded many times. As DNA, the CDR3 is TGCGCCAGCAGCTTGACAGGCGACAACTATGGCTACACCTTC. Its protein product is CASSLTGDNYGYTF. The chain combines TRBV5-1 with TRBJ1-2; D is possibly TRBD1 (5 bases). Between the trimmed V and J ends, which lost 1 base and 2 bases, there was a span of 9 bases. CDR1 and CDR2 from the germline V gene are SGHRS and YFSETQ. The CDR3 sequence is 14 residues long.

This clonotype was picked up many times. V and J are TRBV4-1 and TRBJ1-1; possibly TRBD1 for D (5 bases). This CDR3 is 13 amino acids long. The germline V and J ends were trimmed by 4 bases and 4 bases, with 10 bases remaining between them. CDR1 and CDR2 from the germline V gene are MGHRA and YSYEKL. As DNA, the CDR3 is TGCGCCAGCAGCCCCCTTGGGGGCACTGAAGCTTTCTTT. As protein: CASSPLGGTEAFF.

Of note for this clonotype: Mismatch with germline at one junction end may stem from a read error. The chain joins TRBV20-1 to TRBJ2-3; tentative D call: TRBD1 (5 bases). This CDR3 contains 16 residues. Germline CDR1 reads DFQATT; CDR2 reads SNEGSKA (reference sequence). CDR3 DNA sequence: TGCAGTGCTAGTGACGGGCGCCTCAGAAACACAGGTACGCAGTATTTT. As protein: CSASDGRLRNTGTQYF.

This clonotype was seen ten or more times. The chain joins TRBV12-3 or TRBV12-4 to TRBJ1-5; tentatively, D is TRBD1 (6 bases). The CDR3 runs to 14 residues. V lost 5 bases and J 6 bases, leaving 14 bases between the germline ends. The CDR3 reads CASSPQGQAQPQHF. The CDR3 nucleotides are TGTGCCAGCAGTCCCCAGGGGCAGGCTCAGCCCCAGCATTTT.

CDR3 in amino acids: CASPGQGSVFGYTF. The CDR3 region has the DNA TGTGCCTCCCCGGGACAGGGTTCAGTTTTCGGCTACACCTTC. V and J are TRBV30 and TRBJ1-2; 9 bases match TRBD1. After removal of 7 bases from V and 8 bases from J, the junction contained 14 bases not matched to a gene. Per germline, CDR1 GTSNPN and CDR2 SVGIG (reference sequence). This CDR3 has 14 residues. The complete variable domain, with remaining parts taken from reference TRBV30 and TRBJ1-2, reads SQTIHQWPATLVQPVGSPLSLECTVEGTSNPNLYWYRQAAGRGLQLLFYSVGIGQISSEVPQNLSASRPQDRQFILSSKKLLLSDSGFYLCASPGQGSVFGYTFGSGTRLTVV.